This TCR beta chain was retrieved from a study of T cells in women clearing cervical HPV infection. A remark on this clone: Its antigen is unknown.

Whole-study results and caveats: A classifier using richness and V gene abundances reached an AUC of roughly 0.83.

The data were produced by immunoSEQ multiplex PCR, yet TCRdb's version contains in-frame clones alone and is incomplete. This sample contains 40,000 or so clones. The TCR originated in a woman between 18 and 70 years old with a cervical HPV16 infection that either progressed to CIN3+ or cleared (not recorded which). The material sequenced was blood buffy coat.

CDR3 bases read: TGTGCCAGCAGCGTAGGGGCCAGGGGGATTTTCCAAGAGACC. It specifies CASSVGARGIFQET. The whole CDR3 sequence is CASSVGARGIFQETQYF. V usage is TRBV9 and J usage is TRBJ2-5; 7 bases align to TRBD1. The read comes to an end 3 residues before the CDR3 does, leaving the germline J gene to fill in the end. The trim removed 0 bases at V and 1 base at J, leaving 9 bases unmatched. The V gene's germline CDR1 is SGDLS and CDR2 YYNGEE. The CDR3 runs to 17 residues.